The 27 T cell receptor beta chains below were found in one sample sequenced in a study of cytomegalovirus exposure and HLA in healthy donors. The PCR employed 60 Vbeta primers together with 13 Jbeta primers. Produced via immunoSEQ multiplex PCR; TCRdb's table is partial and in-frame only. The sample carries 120,000 or so clones, around 83% recorded once. Sequencing was performed on PBMCs. The receptors come from a woman aged 55-70 years in good health and CMV-seropositive.

This sequence joins TRBV10-3 and TRBJ2-6; TRBD1 agrees at 10 bases. The V gene end was trimmed by 7 bases and the J gene end by 0 bases; junction bases not matched to a gene: 6. CDR3 length: 17 residues. Germline assignment: CDR1 ENHRY and CDR2 SYGVKD. The DNA for the CDR3 is TGTGCCATCACTGTGGGACAGGGGATCTCTGGGGCCAACGTCCTGACTTTC. Amino acids: CAITVGQGISGANVLTF.

This clone has just one count. This rearrangement joins TRBV5-4 to TRBJ1-2, with D maybe TRBD1 (6 bases). Between the trimmed V and J ends, which lost 2 bases and 1 base, there was a span of 18 bases. The CDR3 sequence is 17 residues long. The germline CDR1 and CDR2 sequences are SGHNT and YYREEE (reference sequence). The CDR3 loop reads CASSFYRARPNNYGYTF. The CDR3 bases are TGTGCCAGCAGCTTTTACAGGGCAAGGCCGAATAACTATGGCTACACCTTC.

V usage is TRBV29-1 and J usage is TRBJ2-3, with 9 bases identical to TRBD1. The CDR3 has 14 amino acids. The V gene's germline CDR1 is SQVTM and CDR2 ANQGSEA. The junction had 5 bases not matched to a gene; V was cut back by 4 bases and J by 3 bases. The CDR3 protein is CSVGTGEVTDTQYF. For the CDR3, the DNA is TGCAGCGTTGGGACAGGGGAAGTAACAGATACGCAGTATTTT.

V usage is TRBV6-1 and J usage is TRBJ2-2; 13 nucleotides line up with TRBD2. V trimming: 8 bases; J trimming: 3 bases; junction bases outside the gene matches: 3. Germline values: CDR1 MNHNS, CDR2 SASEGT. The CDR3 contains 15 residues. The CDR3 sequence: CASAGLAGDTGELFF. The CDR3 nucleotides are TGTGCCAGCGCCGGACTAGCGGGAGACACCGGGGAGCTGTTTTTT.

This chain uses TRBV6-1 with TRBJ1-5, with D possibly matching TRBD1 (5 bases). The CDR3 spans 14 residues. Trimming shortened V by 6 bases and J by 11 bases, and 20 bases separated the two germline ends. The germline CDR1 and CDR2 sequences are MNHNS and SASEGT. The CDR3 DNA reads TGTGCCAGCAGCCCCCAGGCCCAACGGGGGGCCCAGCATTTT. Amino acid sequence: CASSPQAQRGAQHF.

The chain has TRBV13 and TRBJ2-3; D unclear. Trimming stripped 4 bases from V and 0 bases from J, with 5 bases between. The CDR3 runs 13 residues. Germline V gene data show CDR1 as PRHDT and CDR2 as FYEKMQ (reference sequence). CDR3: CASSSTSTDTQYF. The CDR3 DNA follows: TGTGCCAGCAGCTCTACTAGCACAGATACGCAGTATTTT.

The chain joins TRBV2 to TRBJ2-7; D is uncertain. The germline gives CDR1 SNHLY, CDR2 FYNNEI. The V end was cut by 4 bases, the J end by 3 bases, with 13 bases between. The CDR3 is made up of 14 amino acids. CDR3 residues: CASSGQDYGYEQYF. CDR3 in DNA: TGTGCCAGCAGTGGCCAGGATTATGGCTACGAGCAGTACTTC.

The rearrangement uses TRBV12-5 and TRBJ1-4; perhaps TRBD1 as D (5 bases). This CDR3 spans 15 amino acids. V lost 5 bases, J lost 9 bases, and 19 bases lay in between. Germline V gene data show CDR1 as LGHNT and CDR2 as FRNRAP. The chain's CDR3 is CASGGEGVRAKKLFF. DNA of the CDR3: TGTGCTAGTGGTGGGGAAGGGGTTCGGGCCAAAAAACTGTTTTTT.

The chain is built from TRBV19 and TRBJ1-2; D not resolved. V was clipped by 5 bases and J by 7 bases, with 26 bases between them. Germline assignment: CDR1 LNHDA and CDR2 SQIVND (reference sequence). This CDR3 comprises 17 residues. The CDR3: CASSPPQEYDSFGGYTF. CDR3 nucleotides: TGTGCCAGTAGTCCCCCCCAGGAATACGATTCTTTCGGTGGCTACACCTTC.

This sequence joins TRBV18 and TRBJ2-5; D is perhaps TRBD2 (6 bases). The germline V gene has CDR1 KGHSH and CDR2 LQKENI. This CDR3 has 14 amino acids. V was pared by 1 base and J by 2 bases, with 8 bases between. The CDR3 DNA reads TGTGCCAGCTCACCACTAGCGGTTCAAGAGACCCAGTACTTC. This codes for CASSPLAVQETQYF.

The genes are TRBV28 and TRBJ1-3, with 9 bases aligning to TRBD1. V shed 5 bases, J shed 5 bases, and the junction held 4 bases outside the gene matches. Germline CDR1 is MDHEN and CDR2 is SYDVKM. The CDR3 runs to 14 residues. Written as DNA, the CDR3 is TGTGCCAGCAGTGTTGGGACAGGGCGAAACACCATATATTTT. Amino acid sequence: CASSVGTGRNTIYF. The whole variable domain, remainder taken from reference TRBV28 and TRBJ1-3, is DVKVTQSSRYLVKRTGEKVFLECVQDMDHENMFWYRQDPGLGLRLIYFSYDVKMKEKGDIPEGYSVSREKKERFSLILESASTNQTSMYLCASSVGTGRNTIYFGEGSWLTVV.

The chain couples TRBV7-2 to TRBJ2-7; TRBD1 agrees at 8 bases. J gave up 2 bases and V 5 bases, and 11 bases lay outside the gene matches. The CDR3 extends over 16 amino acids. Germline V gives CDR1 SGHTA, CDR2 FQGNSA. The CDR3 region is CASSKEGRGLTYEQYF. The CDR3 nucleotides are TGTGCCAGCAGCAAAGAGGGCAGGGGGCTAACCTACGAGCAGTACTTC.

The genes are TRBV5-1 and TRBJ1-4, with a weak D call TRBD1 (6 bases). V lost 5 bases to trimming and J lost 4 bases, with 18 bases between them. Germline CDR1 SGHRS, CDR2 YFSETQ. The CDR3 is 16 residues long. The DNA for the CDR3 is TGCGCCAGCAGAATTGGACAGAGGACGGGTAATGAAAAACTGTTTTTT. This translates into CASRIGQRTGNEKLFF.

V gene TRBV10-2 combines with J gene TRBJ1-2, with D maybe TRBD1 (5 bases). The CDR3 runs to 16 residues. Looked up from germline, CDR1 is WSHSY and CDR2 is SAAADI. The V end was cut by 6 bases, the J end by 4 bases, with 21 bases between. The chain's CDR3 is CASRTLDSLRGYGYTF. The CDR3 DNA sequence: TGCGCCAGCAGAACCCTCGACAGTCTACGAGGCTATGGCTACACCTTC.

This chain connects TRBV27 to TRBJ2-3; D may be TRBD1 (5 bases). The CDR3 covers 16 residues. V lost 4 bases, J lost 0 bases, and 14 bases lay in between. Germline CDR1 and CDR2: MNHEY and SMNVEV (reference sequence). CDR3 sequence: CASSYSWGDSTDTQYF. The CDR3 bases are TGTGCCAGCAGTTACTCCTGGGGCGATAGCACAGATACGCAGTATTTT.

V is TRBV6-1 and J is TRBJ2-5; no clear D. The length of the CDR3 is 12 residues. Trimming removed 3 bases from V and 5 bases from J, with 7 bases in between. The germline CDR1 and CDR2 sequences are MNHNS and SASEGT. Here the CDR3 reads CASSDFMETQYF. The CDR3 region has the DNA TGTGCCAGCAGTGACTTTATGGAGACCCAGTACTTC.

The chain has TRBV27 and TRBJ2-7, with 7 bases fitting TRBD2. Germline CDR1 MNHEY, CDR2 SMNVEV (reference sequence). The CDR3 is 15 amino acids. After removal of 5 bases from V and 2 bases from J, the junction contained 9 bases not matched to a gene. CDR3 in amino acids: CASSTLARGAYEQYF. The CDR3 nucleotides are TGTGCCAGCAGTACCTTGGCCCGGGGGGCCTACGAGCAGTACTTC.

The chain carries TRBV15 and TRBJ1-5, with D possibly matching TRBD1 (6 bases). The germline gives CDR1 LNHNV, CDR2 YYDKDF (reference sequence). The CDR3 runs to 14 residues. Trimming shortened V by 2 bases and J by 4 bases, and 9 bases separated the two germline ends. The CDR3 coding sequence is TGTGCCACCAGCAGACAGGGGTGGAATCAGCCCCAGCATTTT. This codes for CATSRQGWNQPQHF.

The chain recombines TRBV9 with TRBJ2-7; 9 positions match TRBD2. This CDR3 spans 16 amino acids. V lost 0 bases to trimming and J lost 0 bases; unmatched junction nucleotides: 4. Germline values: CDR1 SGDLS, CDR2 YYNGEE. The DNA of the CDR3 is TGTGCCAGCAGCGTAGGGGGACTAGCAAGCTCCTACGAGCAGTACTTC. Protein sequence: CASSVGGLASSYEQYF.

This chain links TRBV30 with TRBJ1-1; D call uncertain. V gave up 5 bases and J gave up 1 base, with 11 bases separating them. Per germline, CDR1 GTSNPN and CDR2 SVGIG (reference sequence). The length of the CDR3 is 13 residues. CDR3 DNA: TGTGCCTGGGACCTGGGAGGGAACACTGAAGCTTTCTTT. Translation: CAWDLGGNTEAFF.

This chain connects TRBV5-1 to TRBJ2-7, with 16 positions matching TRBD2. The CDR3 consists of 16 residues. The V gene end was trimmed by 4 bases and the J gene end by 7 bases; junction bases not matched to a gene: 8. Germline CDR1 reads SGHRS; CDR2 reads YFSETQ. The CDR3 loop is CASSIGTSGRAGEQYF. The CDR3 DNA sequence: TGCGCCAGCAGCATCGGGACTAGCGGGAGGGCGGGGGAGCAGTACTTC.

The rearrangement links TRBV5-4 to TRBJ2-3; 9 nucleotides line up with TRBD1. The J segment lost 5 bases and the V segment lost 1 base, leaving 5 bases of the junction unmatched. Germline CDR1 reads SGHNT; CDR2 reads YYREEE (reference sequence). This CDR3 comprises 15 residues. The chain's CDR3 is CASSLSQGAGDTQYF. CDR3 nucleotide sequence: TGTGCCAGCAGCTTGTCACAGGGGGCAGGAGATACGCAGTATTTT.

This clone was detected only a few times. The V and J genes are TRBV5-4 and TRBJ1-1; 7 bases map to TRBD1. Germline loops: CDR1 SGHNT, CDR2 YYREEE (reference sequence). This CDR3 is 14 amino acids long. J was trimmed by 0 bases and V by 4 bases; bases with no gene match: 3. The CDR3 is CASSGQAMNTEAFF. As DNA, the CDR3 is TGTGCCAGCAGCGGACAGGCCATGAACACTGAAGCTTTCTTT. Based on the CDR3 plus reference TRBV5-4 and TRBJ1-1, the full variable domain is ETGVTQSPTHLIKTRGQQVTLRCSSQSGHNTVSWYQQALGQGPQFIFQYYREEENGRGNFPPRFSGLQFPNYSSELNVNALELDDSALYLCASSGQAMNTEAFFGQGTRLTVV.

V is TRBV5-8 and J is TRBJ2-3; a possible D gene is TRBD2 (6 bases). V was pared by 2 bases and J by 0 bases, with 10 bases between. The CDR3 runs to 15 residues. From germline, CDR1 is SGHTS and CDR2 YDEGEE. CDR3: CASSFRGRSTDTQYF. The CDR3 DNA reads as TGTGCCAGCAGCTTTCGGGGGAGAAGCACAGATACGCAGTATTTT.

In this sample, this clone turned up a few times. The V call is TRBV18, the J call TRBJ1-1; TRBD1 matches at 10 bases. The germline CDR1 and CDR2 sequences are KGHSH and LQKENI. There are 17 residues in the CDR3. V trimming: 10 bases; J trimming: 1 base; junction bases outside the gene matches: 15. The CDR3 spells CATSLDRGNSGNTEAFF. CDR3 coding DNA: TGTGCCACCTCTTTGGACAGGGGGAACTCGGGGAACACTGAAGCTTTCTTT.

This clone was seen a few times. The chain joins TRBV5-1 to TRBJ2-2; D is perhaps TRBD2 (5 bases). The V end lost 4 bases, the J end lost 4 bases, and 11 bases lay between the germline ends. Germline V gene sequence: CDR1 SGHRS, CDR2 YFSETQ. This CDR3 comprises 14 residues. DNA of the CDR3: TGCGCCAGCAGCCCGACTACGTCCACCGGGGAGCTGTTTTTT. It yields the protein CASSPTTSTGELFF.

The rearrangement uses TRBV5-6 and TRBJ1-1, with D possibly TRBD1 on 6 matching bases. The V gene's germline CDR1 is SGHDT and CDR2 YYEEEE. Trimming removed 3 bases at V and 1 base at J, with 10 bases between. The length of the CDR3 is 14 residues. The chain's CDR3 is CASSWADRNTEAFF. The CDR3 coding sequence is TGTGCCAGCAGCTGGGCGGACAGGAACACTGAAGCTTTCTTT.